This T cell receptor (beta chain) is drawn from a study of blood T cell repertoires in COVID-19. Study as a whole: Sites across the United States, Italy and Spain contributed samples from acute and convalescent COVID-19.

The CDR3 is made up of 15 amino acids. With 3 bases clipped from V and 4 bases from J, the junction kept 5 bases outside the gene matches. CDR1 and CDR2 (germline): SGHRS, YFSETQ. Methods used by the authors: Amplification of reference gene primers provided the estimated nucleated cell counts. Only in-frame clones appear in the TCRdb table, and some are missing; sequencing was by immunoSEQ multiplex PCR. Clone size and the V and J calls come from that table; the DNA yielded D and trimming. The sample lists 140,000 to 150,000 clones, more than 60% occurring once. Sequencing was carried out using peripheral blood. The chain carries TRBV5-1 and TRBJ2-1; 9 bases line up with TRBD2. The clonotype originates from a woman aged 55 to 70 with acute or convalescent COVID-19. This chain's CDR3 is CASSSVSGSYNEQFF. The CDR3 DNA follows: TGCGCCAGCAGCTCTGTTAGCGGGAGTTACAATGAGCAGTTCTTC.